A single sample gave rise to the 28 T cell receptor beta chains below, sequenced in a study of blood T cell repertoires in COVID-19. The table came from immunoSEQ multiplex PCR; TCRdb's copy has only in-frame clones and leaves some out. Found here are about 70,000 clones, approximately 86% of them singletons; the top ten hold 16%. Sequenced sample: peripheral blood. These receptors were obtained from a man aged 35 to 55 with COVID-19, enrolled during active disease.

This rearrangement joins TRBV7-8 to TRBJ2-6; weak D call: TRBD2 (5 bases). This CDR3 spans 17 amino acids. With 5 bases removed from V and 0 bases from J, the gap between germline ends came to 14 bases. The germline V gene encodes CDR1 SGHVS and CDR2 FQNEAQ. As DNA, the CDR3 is TGTGCCAGCAGCCCGCATCCGGGGAGCTCTGGGGCCAACGTCCTGACTTTC. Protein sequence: CASSPHPGSSGANVLTF.

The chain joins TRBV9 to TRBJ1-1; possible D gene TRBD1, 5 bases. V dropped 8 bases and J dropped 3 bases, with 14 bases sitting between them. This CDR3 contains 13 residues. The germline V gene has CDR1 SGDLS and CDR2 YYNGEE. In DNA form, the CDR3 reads TGTGCCAGTTCCCCGGGGGTCGACACTGAAGCTTTCTTT. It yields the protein CASSPGVDTEAFF.

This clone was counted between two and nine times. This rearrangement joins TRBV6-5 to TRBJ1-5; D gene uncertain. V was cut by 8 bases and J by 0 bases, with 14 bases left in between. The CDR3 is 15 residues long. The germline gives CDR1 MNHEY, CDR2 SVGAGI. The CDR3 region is CASATGGDSNQPQHF. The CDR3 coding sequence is TGTGCCAGCGCAACGGGCGGGGATAGCAATCAGCCCCAGCATTTT.

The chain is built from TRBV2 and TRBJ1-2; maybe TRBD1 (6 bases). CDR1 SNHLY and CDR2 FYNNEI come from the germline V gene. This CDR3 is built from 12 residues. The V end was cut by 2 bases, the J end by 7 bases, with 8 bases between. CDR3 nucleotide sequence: TGTGCCAGCAGTGAACAGGGGAGTGGCTACACCTTC. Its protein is CASSEQGSGYTF.

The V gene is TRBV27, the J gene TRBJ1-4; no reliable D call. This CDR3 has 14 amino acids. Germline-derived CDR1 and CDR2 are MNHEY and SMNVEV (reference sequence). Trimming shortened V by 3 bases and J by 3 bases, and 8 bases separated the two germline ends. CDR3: CASSLEGANEKLFF. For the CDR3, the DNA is TGTGCCAGCAGTTTGGAGGGTGCTAATGAAAAACTGTTTTTT.

The CDR3 loop reads CAAKGQGSSYEQYF. The CDR3 DNA reads TGTGCAGCAAAAGGACAGGGGAGTTCCTACGAGCAGTACTTC. This rearrangement joins TRBV6-5 to TRBJ2-7; 9 nucleotides line up with TRBD1. CDR1 is MNHEY and CDR2 is SVGAGI in the germline V gene. The CDR3 sequence is 14 residues long.

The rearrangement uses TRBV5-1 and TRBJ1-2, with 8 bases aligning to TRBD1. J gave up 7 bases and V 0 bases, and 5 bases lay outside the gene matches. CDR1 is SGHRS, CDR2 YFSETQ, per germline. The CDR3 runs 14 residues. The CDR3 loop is CASSLGQGIGGYTF. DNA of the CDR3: TGCGCCAGCAGCTTGGGACAGGGGATAGGTGGCTACACCTTC.

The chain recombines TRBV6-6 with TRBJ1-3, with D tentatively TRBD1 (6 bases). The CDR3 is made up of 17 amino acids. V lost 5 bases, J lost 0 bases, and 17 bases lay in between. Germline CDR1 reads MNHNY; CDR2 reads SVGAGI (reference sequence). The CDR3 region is CASSRARGGGSGNTIYF. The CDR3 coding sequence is TGTGCCAGCAGTCGGGCACGGGGAGGGGGCTCTGGAAACACCATATATTTT.

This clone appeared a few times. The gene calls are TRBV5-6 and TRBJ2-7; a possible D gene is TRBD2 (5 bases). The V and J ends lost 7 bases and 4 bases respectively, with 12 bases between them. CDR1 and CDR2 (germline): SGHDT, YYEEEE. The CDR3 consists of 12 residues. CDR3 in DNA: TGTGCCAGCGGGAGAACCCAATACGAGCAGTACTTC. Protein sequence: CASGRTQYEQYF.

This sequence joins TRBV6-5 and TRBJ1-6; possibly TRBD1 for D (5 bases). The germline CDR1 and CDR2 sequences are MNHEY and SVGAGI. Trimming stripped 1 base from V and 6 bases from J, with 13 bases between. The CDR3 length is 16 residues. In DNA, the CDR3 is TGTGCCAGCAGTTACTTCACGCAGGGAGGTAATTCACCCCTCCACTTT. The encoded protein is CASSYFTQGGNSPLHF.

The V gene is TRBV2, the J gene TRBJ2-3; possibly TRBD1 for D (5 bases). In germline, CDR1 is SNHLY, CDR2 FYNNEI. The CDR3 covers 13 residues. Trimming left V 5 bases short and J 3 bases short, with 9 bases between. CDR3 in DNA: TGTGCCAGCAGTAACTCAGGGACAGATACGCAGTATTTT. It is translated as CASSNSGTDTQYF.

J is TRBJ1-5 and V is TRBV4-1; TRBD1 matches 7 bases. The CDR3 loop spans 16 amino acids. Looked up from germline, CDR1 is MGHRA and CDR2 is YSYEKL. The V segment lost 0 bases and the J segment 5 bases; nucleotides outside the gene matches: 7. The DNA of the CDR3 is TGCGCCAGCAGCCAAGAATCTGGACAGGTCTATCAGCCCCAGCATTTT. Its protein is CASSQESGQVYQPQHF.

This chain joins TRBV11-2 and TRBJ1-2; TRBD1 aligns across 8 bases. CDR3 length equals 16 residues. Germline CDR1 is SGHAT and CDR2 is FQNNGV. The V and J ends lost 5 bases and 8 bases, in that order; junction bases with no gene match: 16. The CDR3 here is CASSPVRGRFPVGYTF. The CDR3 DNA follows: TGTGCCAGCAGCCCCGTCAGGGGGCGCTTCCCCGTGGGCTACACCTTC.

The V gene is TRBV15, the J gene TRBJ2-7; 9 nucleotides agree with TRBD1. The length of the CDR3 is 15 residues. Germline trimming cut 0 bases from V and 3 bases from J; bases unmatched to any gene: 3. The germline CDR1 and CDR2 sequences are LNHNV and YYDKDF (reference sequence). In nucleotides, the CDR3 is TGTGCCACCAGCAGAGAGGCGACAGGGGGCTACGAGCAGTACTTC. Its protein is CATSREATGGYEQYF.

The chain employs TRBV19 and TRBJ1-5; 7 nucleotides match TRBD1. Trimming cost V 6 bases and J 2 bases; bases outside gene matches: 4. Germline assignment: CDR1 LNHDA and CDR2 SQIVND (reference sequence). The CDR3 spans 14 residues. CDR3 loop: CASSQGGRNQPQHF. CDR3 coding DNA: TGTGCCAGTAGCCAGGGGGGTCGCAATCAGCCCCAGCATTTT. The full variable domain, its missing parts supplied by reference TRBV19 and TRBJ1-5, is DGGITQSPKYLFRKEGQNVTLSCEQNLNHDAMYWYRQDPGQGLRLIYYSQIVNDFQKGDIAEGYSVSREKKESFPLTVTSAQKNPTAFYLCASSQGGRNQPQHFGDGTRLSIL.

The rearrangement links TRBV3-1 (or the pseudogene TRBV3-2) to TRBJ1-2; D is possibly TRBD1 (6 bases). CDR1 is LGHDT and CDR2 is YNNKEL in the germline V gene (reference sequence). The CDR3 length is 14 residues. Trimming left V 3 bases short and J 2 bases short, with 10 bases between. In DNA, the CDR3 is TGTGCCAGCAGCCAGGAACAGGGAAACTATGGCTACACCTTC. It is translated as CASSQEQGNYGYTF.

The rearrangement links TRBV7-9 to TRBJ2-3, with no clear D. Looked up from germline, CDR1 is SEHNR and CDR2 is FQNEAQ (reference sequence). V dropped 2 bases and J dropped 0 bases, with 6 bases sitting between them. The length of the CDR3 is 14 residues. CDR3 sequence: CASSLPLSTDTQYF. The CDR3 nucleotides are TGTGCCAGCAGCTTACCCCTGAGCACAGATACGCAGTATTTT.

As DNA, the CDR3 is TGTGCCAGCTCACCAAGAGCGGGGCCCTACGAGCAGTACTTC. It is translated as CASSPRAGPYEQYF. V is TRBV18 and J is TRBJ2-7; TRBD2 matches at 7 bases. CDR3 size: 14 residues. The trim removed 2 bases at V and 2 bases at J, leaving 3 bases unmatched. From germline, CDR1 is KGHSH and CDR2 LQKENI.

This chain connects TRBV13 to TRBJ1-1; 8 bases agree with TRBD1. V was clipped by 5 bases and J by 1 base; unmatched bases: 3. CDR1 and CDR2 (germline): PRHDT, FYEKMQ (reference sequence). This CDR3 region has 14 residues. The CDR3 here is CASSNRGRNTEAFF. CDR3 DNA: TGTGCCAGCAGCAACAGGGGGAGGAACACTGAAGCTTTCTTT.

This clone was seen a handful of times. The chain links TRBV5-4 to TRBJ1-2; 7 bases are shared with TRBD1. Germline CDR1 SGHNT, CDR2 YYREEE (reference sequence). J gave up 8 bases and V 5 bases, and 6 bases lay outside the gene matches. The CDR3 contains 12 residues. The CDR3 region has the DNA TGTGCCAGCAGTAGGGACAGTGGGGGCTACACCTTC. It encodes CASSRDSGGYTF.

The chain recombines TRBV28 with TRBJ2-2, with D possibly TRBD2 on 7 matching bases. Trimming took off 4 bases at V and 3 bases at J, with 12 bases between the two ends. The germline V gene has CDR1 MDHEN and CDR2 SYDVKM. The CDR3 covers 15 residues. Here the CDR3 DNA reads TGTGCCAGCAGTTCGCAGGGGAGGGACACCGGGGAGCTGTTTTTT. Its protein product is CASSSQGRDTGELFF.

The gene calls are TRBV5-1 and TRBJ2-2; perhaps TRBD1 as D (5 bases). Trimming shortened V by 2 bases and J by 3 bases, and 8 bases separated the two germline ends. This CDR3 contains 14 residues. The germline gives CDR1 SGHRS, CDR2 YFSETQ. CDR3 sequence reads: CASSLQTDTGELFF. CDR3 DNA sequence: TGCGCCAGCAGCTTACAGACAGACACCGGGGAGCTGTTTTTT.

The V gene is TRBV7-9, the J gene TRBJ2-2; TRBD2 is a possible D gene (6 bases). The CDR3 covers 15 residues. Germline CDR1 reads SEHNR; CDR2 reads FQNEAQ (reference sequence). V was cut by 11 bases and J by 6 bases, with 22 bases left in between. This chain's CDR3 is CAVSSAQNGAGELFF. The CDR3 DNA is TGTGCCGTCTCTAGCGCCCAGAACGGGGCCGGGGAGCTGTTTTTT.

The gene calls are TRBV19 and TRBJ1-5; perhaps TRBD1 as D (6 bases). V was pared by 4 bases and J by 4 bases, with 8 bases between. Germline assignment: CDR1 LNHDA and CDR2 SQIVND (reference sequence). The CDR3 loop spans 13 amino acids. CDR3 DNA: TGTGCCAGTAGTAAAGGACAGAATCAGCCCCAGCATTTT. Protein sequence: CASSKGQNQPQHF.

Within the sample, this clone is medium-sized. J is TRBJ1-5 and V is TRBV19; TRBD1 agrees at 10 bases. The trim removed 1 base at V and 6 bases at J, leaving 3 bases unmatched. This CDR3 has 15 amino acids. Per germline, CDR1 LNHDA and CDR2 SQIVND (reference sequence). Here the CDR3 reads CASSIARDRGQPQHF. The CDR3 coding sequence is TGTGCCAGTAGTATAGCGAGGGACAGGGGTCAGCCCCAGCATTTT.

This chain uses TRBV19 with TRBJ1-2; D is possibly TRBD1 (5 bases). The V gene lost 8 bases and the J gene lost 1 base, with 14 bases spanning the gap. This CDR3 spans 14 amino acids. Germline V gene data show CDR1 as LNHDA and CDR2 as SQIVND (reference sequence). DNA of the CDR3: TGTGCCAGTGCTCCGGGGGACTTTAACTATGGCTACACCTTC. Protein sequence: CASAPGDFNYGYTF. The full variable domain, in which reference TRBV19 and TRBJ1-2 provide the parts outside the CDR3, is DGGITQSPKYLFRKEGQNVTLSCEQNLNHDAMYWYRQDPGQGLRLIYYSQIVNDFQKGDIAEGYSVSREKKESFPLTVTSAQKNPTAFYLCASAPGDFNYGYTFGSGTRLTVV.

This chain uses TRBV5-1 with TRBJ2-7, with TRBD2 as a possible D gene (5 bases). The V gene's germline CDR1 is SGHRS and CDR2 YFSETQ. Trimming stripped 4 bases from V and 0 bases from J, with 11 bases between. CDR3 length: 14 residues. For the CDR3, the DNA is TGCGCCAGCAGCGGTACTAGTAGCTCCTACGAGCAGTACTTC. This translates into CASSGTSSSYEQYF.

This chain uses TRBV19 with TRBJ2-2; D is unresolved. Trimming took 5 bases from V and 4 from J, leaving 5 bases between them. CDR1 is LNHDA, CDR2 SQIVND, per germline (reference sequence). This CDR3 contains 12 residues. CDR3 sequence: CASSSSTGELFF. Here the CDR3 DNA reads TGTGCCAGTAGTTCTAGCACCGGGGAGCTGTTTTTT.